A selection of T cell receptor beta chains follows, all from one sample in a study of blood T cell repertoires in COVID-19. Using immunoSEQ multiplex PCR, the repertoire was profiled, and TCRdb retains in-frame clones only, with some absent. The sample contains under 200,000 clones, 89% of which appear only once. Sequencing was carried out using PBMCs or T cells enriched from blood (not recorded which). The source of these receptors is a woman aged 18-29 years who had recovered from COVID-19. The CDR3 runs from the conserved cysteine through the conserved F or W. Fields, in order: J gene, D gene, V gene, clone size, CDR3 DNA, CDR3 protein. D genes are given only for firm matches. The listing skips clone size in some rows; elsewhere it reads once, few, many or a size class.

J: TRBJ2-1
D: TRBD2
V: TRBV15
size: -
DNA: TGTGCCACCAGCATTAGACTAGCGGCTACCTACAATGAGCAGTTCTTC
CDR3: CATSIRLAATYNEQFF

J: TRBJ1-4
D: -
V: TRBV28
size: -
DNA: TGTGCCAGCAGTCCGTACACCGCGGGGCGGGAAAAACTGTTTTTT
CDR3: CASSPYTAGREKLFF

J: TRBJ2-1
D: -
V: TRBV4-1
size: -
DNA: TGCGCCAGCAGCCAAGCTCTGGGGGCCCACTACAATGAGCAGTTCTTC
CDR3: CASSQALGAHYNEQFF

J: TRBJ2-3
D: TRBD2
V: TRBV7-9
size: -
DNA: TGTGCCAGCCGGGAGGGCCTGATAGATACGCAGTATTTT
CDR3: CASREGLIDTQYF

J: TRBJ2-1
D: -
V: TRBV15
size: -
DNA: TGTGCCACCAGCAGAGATCGACTTTATACATTCGATGAGCAGTTCTTC
CDR3: CATSRDRLYTFDEQFF

J: TRBJ2-2
D: -
V: TRBV3-1/TRBV3-2
size: -
DNA: TGTGCCAGTGTCCCAAGTGGGGCGACCACCGGGGAGCTGTTTTTT
CDR3: CASVPSGATTGELFF

J: TRBJ2-7
D: TRBD1
V: TRBV27
size: -
DNA: TGTGCCAGCAGTTTGGCGACAGGGTCCTACGAGCAGTACTTC
CDR3: CASSLATGSYEQYF

J: TRBJ1-6
D: -
V: TRBV28
size: once
DNA: TGTGCCAGCAGTGGAACTGGGGGGGGGATTAATTCACCCCTCCACTTT
CDR3: CASSGTGGGINSPLHF

J: TRBJ2-7
D: -
V: TRBV10-3
size: -
DNA: TGTGCCATCCTCCGGGACAATTCCTACGAGCAGTACTTC
CDR3: CAILRDNSYEQYF

J: TRBJ2-5
D: -
V: TRBV19
size: -
DNA: TGTGCCAGTAGTATAGCGGGGGAAGGGACCCAGTACTTC
CDR3: CASSIAGEGTQYF

J: TRBJ1-1
D: -
V: TRBV6-2/TRBV6-3
size: few
DNA: TGTGCCAGCACCCCCAACAGGAACACTGAAGCTTTCTTT
CDR3: CASTPNRNTEAFF

J: TRBJ2-3
D: -
V: TRBV2
size: -
DNA: TGTGCCAGCAGTGTAGCGGCGGTTCCGTATTTT
CDR3: CASSVAAVPYF

J: TRBJ2-3
D: -
V: TRBV27
size: -
DNA: TGTGCCACCAAAACTGGCGGCACGATAGATACGCAGTATTTT
CDR3: CATKTGGTIDTQYF

J: TRBJ2-7
D: -
V: TRBV5-3
size: -
DNA: TGTGCCAGCAATCCGCACCACCGCCCCGGCGGCTACGAGCAGTACTTC
CDR3: CASNPHHRPGGYEQYF

J: TRBJ1-6
D: -
V: TRBV7-3
size: -
DNA: TGTGCCAGCAGCCTTGACAGTTATTCACCCCTCCACTTT
CDR3: CASSLDSYSPLHF

J: TRBJ2-7
D: -
V: TRBV3-1/TRBV3-2
size: -
DNA: TGTGCCAGCAGCCAACCCGGGGTTCGGGAGCAGTACTTC
CDR3: CASSQPGVREQYF

J: TRBJ2-1
D: TRBD1
V: TRBV5-6
size: -
DNA: TGTGCCAGCAGCTTGGGACAGGGTAGAAATGAGCAGTTCTTC
CDR3: CASSLGQGRNEQFF

J: TRBJ2-1
D: TRBD2
V: TRBV19
size: -
DNA: TGTGCCAGTAGTAAAAGCGGGAGGGCTTTCTACAATGAGCAGTTCTTC
CDR3: CASSKSGRAFYNEQFF

J: TRBJ2-2
D: -
V: TRBV19
size: -
DNA: TGTGCCAGTAGTCCAATACCCAGGTTCCGCGGGGAGCTGTTTTTT
CDR3: CASSPIPRFRGELFF

J: TRBJ2-7
D: -
V: TRBV27
size: -
DNA: TGTGCCAGCTCGGGCCCAGGGGTCTACGAGCAGTACTTT
CDR3: CASSGPGVYEQYF

J: TRBJ1-4
D: -
V: TRBV4-1
size: few
DNA: TGCGCCAGCAGCCCGAATGACAGAAATAATGAAAAACTGTTTTTT
CDR3: CASSPNDRNNEKLFF